What follows are 7 T cell receptor beta chains derived from one specimen sequenced in a study of T-cell memory formation after mild COVID-19 (dated by TCRdb to 2020 to 2023). Libraries were made using 5' RACE. The sample was run on an Illumina NovaSeq 6000. Through fastp at Q25 and MiXCR, TCRdb rebuilt clones from the public reads, retaining in-frame beta chains. CDR3 protein sequences are deduplicated, and each keeps its most common genes and DNA. This sample holds roughly 450,000 distinct CDR3 sequences; approximately 18% were observed only once. The leading ten clones occupy roughly a fifth of the sample. The sequenced sample consisted of PBMCs or a T cell subset sorted from them (not recorded which). Receptor source: a man younger than 35 who had mild COVID-19 (a few samples of this study predate the infection). The sample titles of this study are shuffled in the database, so cell type and time point are left out; the donor was told from shared clones.

This chain links TRBV5-1 with TRBJ2-7; no clear D gene. Trimming left V 0 bases short and J 4 bases short, with 11 bases between. In germline, CDR1 is SGHRS, CDR2 YFSETQ. The CDR3 is 14 residues long. CDR3 nucleotides: TGCGCCAGCAGCTTGGTGGACGGCGTATACGAGCAGTACTTC. This translates into CASSLVDGVYEQYF.

This rearrangement joins TRBV3-1 to TRBJ2-3, with TRBD2 matching over 8 bases. The V segment lost 0 bases and the J segment 4 bases; nucleotides outside the gene matches: 6. Germline V CDR1 and CDR2: LGHDT, YNNKEL (reference sequence). The CDR3 is made up of 16 amino acids. This chain's CDR3 is CASSQDYSGESDTQYF. For the CDR3, the DNA is TGTGCCAGCAGCCAAGATTATAGCGGGGAGTCAGATACGCAGTATTTT.

This clonotype showed up just a few times. The chain links TRBV7-8 to TRBJ1-6; possible D gene TRBD1, 6 bases. Germline V gives CDR1 SGHVS, CDR2 FQNEAQ. V lost 1 base and J 12 bases, leaving 13 bases between the germline ends. CDR3 length: 14 amino acids. The CDR3 DNA reads as TGTGCCAGCAGCTTAGGACAGGTGGATCAACCCCTCCACTTT. Translating it yields CASSLGQVDQPLHF.

In this sample, this clonotype turned up a few times. The V gene is TRBV7-2, the J gene TRBJ2-7, with TRBD1 matching 11 bases. Germline CDR1 and CDR2: SGHTA and FQGNSA. The trim removed 5 bases at V and 5 bases at J, leaving 8 bases unmatched. The CDR3 totals 15 residues. The CDR3 reads CASSPRTGGLDEQYF. CDR3 DNA: TGTGCCAGCAGCCCAAGGACAGGGGGCCTGGACGAGCAGTACTTC.

This clonotype has only a few counts. J is TRBJ2-5 and V is TRBV6-5; no clear D. CDR3 length: 12 residues. Germline loops: CDR1 MNHEY, CDR2 SVGAGI. V was clipped by 8 bases and J by 6 bases, with 13 bases between them. CDR3 sequence reads: CASRPPEQTQYF. The DNA for the CDR3 is TGTGCCAGCCGACCCCCCGAGCAGACCCAGTACTTC.

This clonotype has just a few counts. The V gene is TRBV6-5, the J gene TRBJ2-3; D is perhaps TRBD1 (5 bases). Trimming removed 7 bases from V and 0 bases from J, with 17 bases in between. The CDR3 consists of 16 residues. From germline, CDR1 is MNHEY and CDR2 SVGAGI. The CDR3 DNA reads as TGTGCCAGCACCAACCCTAGGGGCTCTAGCACAGATACGCAGTATTTT. Residues: CASTNPRGSSTDTQYF.

This clonotype was counted between two and nine times. V gene TRBV12-3 or TRBV12-4 combines with J gene TRBJ1-4; D might be TRBD1 (5 bases). The CDR3 has 12 amino acids. V lost 5 bases, J lost 15 bases, and 16 bases lay in between. CDR3 bases: TGTGCCAGCAGTGCCCCCGGGGCCGGAGTGTTTTTT. Its translation: CASSAPGAGVFF.